This TCR beta chain came from a study of control samples from healthy donors and cancer patients (TCRdb year 2020). As to this clone: Its target antigen remains unknown. No base-level quality is on record; no much larger clone is a single base apart.

The method behind the library was the immunoSEQ multiplex PCR assay. In TCRdb, the immuneACCESS table is reduced to in-frame sequences with V and J assigned. These tables do not hold every clone; where another copy was compared, an unresolved V gene accounts for under half, and the others remain unexplained. This sample comprises 110,000 to 150,000 clones, around nine tenths of them detected only once. The ten largest make up roughly 5% of the sample. The CDR3 spans 16 residues, from the cysteine through the phenylalanine. Only the CDR3 region is kept as DNA, spanning 48 bases read in frame from base 1. V is pared back by 7 bases and J by 0 bases, with 18 bases lying between the germline termini. CDR1 and CDR2 are read off the germline V gene (reference sequence) as LNHDA and SQIVND.

The sequenced sample consisted of blood. This chain joins TRBV19 to TRBJ1-1, with the D segment identity uncertain. This clonotype originated in a man younger than 45 in good health. The CDR3 has the sequence CASNHPDRVVNTEAFF. DNA sequence: TGTGCCAGTAACCACCCCGACCGGGTGGTGAACACTGAAGCTTTCTTT.